Listed here are 3 T cell receptor beta chains from one sample, sequenced in a study of cytomegalovirus exposure and HLA in healthy donors. The PCR used 60 Vbeta and 13 Jbeta primers. TCRdb's copy holds only in-frame clones and misses some; the assay was immunoSEQ multiplex PCR. The sample lists under 200,000 clones; 77% were seen once. The specimen sequenced was PBMCs. These receptors were obtained from a woman aged 40 to 49 in good health and CMV-seropositive.

This chain uses TRBV7-8 with TRBJ1-4; TRBD1 matches 11 bases. J was trimmed by 2 bases and V by 7 bases; bases with no gene match: 9. The CDR3 totals 17 residues. Germline CDR1 SGHVS, CDR2 FQNEAQ. The CDR3 sequence is CASTGQGAGRTNEKLFF. The DNA for the CDR3 is TGTGCCAGCACCGGACAGGGGGCGGGTAGGACTAATGAAAAACTGTTTTTT.

V usage is TRBV7-9 and J usage is TRBJ2-5; 7 bases map to TRBD1. CDR3 length: 13 amino acids. From germline, CDR1 is SEHNR and CDR2 FQNEAQ (reference sequence). V lost 10 bases and J lost 4; bases outside the gene matches: 9. The CDR3 is CAIGPNRGETQYF. The CDR3 DNA sequence: TGTGCCATCGGACCGAACAGGGGAGAGACCCAGTACTTC.

This clone was detected a few times. This CDR3 is CASSFGTTQETQYF. As DNA, the CDR3 is TGCGCCAGCAGTTTCGGGACTACCCAAGAGACCCAGTACTTC. The chain carries TRBV5-1 and TRBJ2-5, with 7 bases that match TRBD2. The germline CDR1 and CDR2 sequences are SGHRS and YFSETQ. CDR3 length: 14 amino acids. V lost 5 bases to trimming and J lost 1 base; unmatched junction nucleotides: 5. Complete variable domain (other parts from reference TRBV5-1 and TRBJ2-5): KAGVTQTPRYLIKTRGQQVTLSCSPISGHRSVSWYQQTPGQGLQFLFEYFSETQRNKGNFPGRFSGRQFSNSRSEMNVSTLELGDSALYLCASSFGTTQETQYFGPGTRLLVL.